This note documents a single T cell receptor beta chain sequence. What it binds is unknown. This sample was taken from a study of monozygotic twins with inflammatory bowel disease. Whole-study results and caveats: IBD patients exhibited fewer clonotypes shared with other individuals than healthy twins, particularly with disease activity.

The length of the CDR3 is 15 residues. Germline V CDR1 and CDR2: SGHRS, YFSETQ. UMIs with a 6-nucleotide sample barcode were added by template switching. With about 17 and 10 cycles respectively, two nested PCRs were carried out on TCRalpha and TCRbeta cDNA. TCRdb reanalyzed the 5' RACE reads, giving one entry per CDR3 protein sequence and no DNA. The sample table sets out roughly 140,000 distinct CDR3 sequences. The origin of this receptor is a human donor with ulcerative colitis or Crohn's disease, or a healthy co-twin of an affected twin (not recorded which). J is TRBJ2-3 and V is TRBV5-1; TCRdb proposes TRBD1, but this gene call is untestable without DNA. Source material: blood. The CDR3 here is CASSSRGGVGDTQYF.